This paragraph reports one T cell receptor beta chain. The antigen remains unidentified. V dropped 10 bases and J dropped 5 bases, with 11 bases sitting between them. The CDR3 has 11 residues. The V gene's germline CDR1 is ENHRY and CDR2 SYGVKD. These data are taken from a study of T cell repertoires in cytomegalovirus infection. Study context: As its CMV epitopes, the study selected recently identified HLA-C-restricted and well-studied HLA-B-restricted targets. In public TCR beta signatures, there were indications of both CMV infection and matching HLA type.

Each CDR3 protein gets one entry after TCRdb re-called the reads with MiXCR. Of roughly 310,000 distinct CDR3 sequences in the sample, 25% to 35% were seen once. Study outcomes and limitations: The ex vivo response was dominated by HLA-C-restricted CMV-specific TCR beta clonotypes.

The receptor was isolated from a human donor in good health (CMV status not recorded). Some clones in this sample may be carry-over from other donors' samples. The source material was cultured PBMCs, sampled from culture after CMV antigen stimulation. This sequence joins TRBV10-3 and TRBJ1-1; D ambiguous. CDR3 in amino acids: CATEEGTEAFF. DNA of the CDR3: TGTGCCACCGAAGAAGGGACTGAAGCTTTCTTT.